This TCR beta chain was recorded in a study of CD8 T cells in ankylosing spondylitis. Study-wide results and caveats: Within ankylosing spondylitis blood, a TCR beta motif made up of fewer than ten highly homologous variants appeared to be characteristic. Disease-linked clones had a CD8+ phenotype and relatively low frequency in peripheral blood. Reports say disease-linked clones showed up significantly more in matched ankylosing spondylitis synovial fluid. A subset of motif variants has previously been described in the synovial fluid and blood of reactive arthritis.

CDR3 length equals 19 residues. The V gene end was trimmed by 2 bases and the J gene end by 5 bases; junction bases not matched to a gene: 15. The germline CDR1 and CDR2 sequences are SGHAT and FQNNGV. Generation of TCR beta libraries employed quantitative 5'-RACE incorporating molecular barcodes. TCRdb re-called the 5' RACE reads with MiXCR, one entry per CDR3 protein. The data show 700,000 to 850,000 distinct CDR3 sequences, with 12% seen just once and 0.51% held by the top ten. This clonotype was observed a few times. The antigen remains unidentified. The gene calls are TRBV11-2 and TRBJ2-3; 11 bases line up with TRBD1. The receptor was derived from a male donor with ankylosing spondylitis. Specimen: blood, either unsorted or a sorted T cell fraction (not recorded which). CDR3 region: CASSLRSPTRTGGRDTQYF. Here the CDR3 DNA reads TGTGCCAGCAGCTTAAGATCCCCCACCCGGACAGGGGGCAGAGATACGCAGTATTTT.